This TCR beta chain was captured in a study of cytomegalovirus exposure and HLA in healthy donors. As for the study in general: The approximately 680 first-cohort repertoires and the 95 to 150 validation repertoires shared the same platform, a later analysis reported. Findings of the study overall: Reported results showed that the classifier diagnosed cytomegalovirus status with high specificity and sensitivity. The finding came from a later analysis; first-cohort TCR clusters tended to co-occur in the roughly 120 validation repertoires.

On this clone itself: The antigen is not known.

TCRdb's table, derived via immunoSEQ multiplex PCR, lists solely in-frame clones and lacks some. The sample lists about 160,000 clones, approximately 86% occurring once. The sequenced material came from PBMCs. The clonotype originates from a woman between 18 and 29 years old in good health and CMV-seronegative.

The CDR3 sequence: CATSIDSTRSYEQYF. CDR3 sequence (DNA): TGTGCCACCAGCATCGACTCCACCCGCTCCTACGAGCAGTACTTC. V is TRBV15 and J is TRBJ2-7; no reliable D call. Germline V gene sequence: CDR1 LNHNV, CDR2 YYDKDF (reference sequence). There are 15 residues in the CDR3. V was cut by 4 bases and J by 0 bases, with 13 bases left in between.